Each of the 30 T cell receptor beta chains below was sequenced from the same sample in a study of beta chain features in type 1 diabetes. The authors reverse transcribed all of the isolated RNA, so sequencing captured expressed TCRB transcripts. The assay was immunoSEQ multiplex PCR, and TCRdb's table has in-frame clones only and misses some. The sample has 300,000 to 450,000 clones; around 20% are singletons. The sequenced material came from naive CD4+ T cells from blood. The receptors shown here come from a woman under 30 in good health.

This clone was seen only a few times. This chain joins TRBV4-1 and TRBJ1-4; D is possibly TRBD1 (5 bases). The germline V gene has CDR1 MGHRA and CDR2 YSYEKL. The CDR3 sequence is 12 residues long. The V end was cut by 2 bases, the J end by 8 bases, with 6 bases between. CDR3 sequence (DNA): TGCGCCAGCAGCCAACCAGGGGAAAAACTGTTTTTT. It encodes CASSQPGEKLFF.

The gene calls are TRBV5-1 and TRBJ2-2; maybe TRBD2 (5 bases). Trimming took 3 bases from V and 1 from J, leaving 13 bases between them. The CDR3 extends over 16 amino acids. The germline V gene has CDR1 SGHRS and CDR2 YFSETQ. In nucleotides, the CDR3 is TGCGCCAGCAGCTGGAGGATAGGCGAGAACACCGGGGAGCTGTTTTTT. This encodes CASSWRIGENTGELFF.

The rearrangement joins TRBV4-1 to TRBJ1-5; the D gene is possibly TRBD1 (5 bases). The germline gives CDR1 MGHRA, CDR2 YSYEKL. CDR3 size: 14 residues. V dropped 0 bases and J dropped 6 bases, with 9 bases sitting between them. The CDR3 spells CASSQERTRQPQHF. In DNA, the CDR3 is TGCGCCAGCAGCCAAGAGAGGACACGTCAGCCCCAGCATTTT.

The chain is built from TRBV12-5 and TRBJ2-5; 7 nucleotides agree with TRBD1. With 7 bases clipped from V and 5 bases from J, the junction kept 10 bases outside the gene matches. The CDR3 spans 14 residues. Germline V gene lookup returns CDR1 LGHNT and CDR2 FRNRAP. The CDR3 DNA is TGTGCTAGTGCCGAGGGGGCGCTCGTGGAGACCCAGTACTTC. It is translated as CASAEGALVETQYF.

V and J are TRBV5-6 and TRBJ2-5; the match to TRBD2 covers 9 bases. The CDR3 is 16 amino acids. The V segment lost 2 bases and the J segment 4 bases; nucleotides outside the gene matches: 9. From germline, CDR1 is SGHDT and CDR2 YYEEEE. The chain's CDR3 is CASSFLSGGSSETQYF. CDR3 coding DNA: TGTGCCAGCAGCTTTCTTAGCGGGGGTTCTTCAGAGACCCAGTACTTC. Full variable domain (outside the CDR3, taken from reference TRBV5-6 and TRBJ2-5): DAGVTQSPTHLIKTRGQQVTLRCSPKSGHDTVSWYQQALGQGPQFIFQYYEEEERQRGNFPDRFSGHQFPNYSSELNVNALLLGDSALYLCASSFLSGGSSETQYFGPGTRLLVL.

This clone has just a few counts. This chain connects TRBV6-5 to TRBJ2-1; TRBD2 matches 10 bases. This CDR3 comprises 16 residues. The J segment lost 0 bases and the V segment lost 4 bases, leaving 3 bases of the junction unmatched. In germline, CDR1 is MNHEY, CDR2 SVGAGI. CDR3 nucleotides: TGTGCCAGCAGTTTGGGACTAGCGAGCTCCTACAATGAGCAGTTCTTC. Amino acids: CASSLGLASSYNEQFF.

The V gene is TRBV30, the J gene TRBJ2-2; 7 bases agree with TRBD1. V was pared by 2 bases and J by 2 bases, with 2 bases of the junction left unmatched. The CDR3 has 14 residues. Looked up from germline, CDR1 is GTSNPN and CDR2 is SVGIG (reference sequence). For the CDR3, the DNA is TGTGCCTGGAGTAGACAGGGAAACACCGGGGAGCTGTTTTTT. Protein product: CAWSRQGNTGELFF.

This clone was picked up a small number of times. The chain combines TRBV7-2 with TRBJ1-6; TRBD1 matches 8 bases. J lost 10 bases, V lost 9 bases, and 5 bases had no gene match. This CDR3 spans 12 amino acids. Germline CDR1 reads SGHTA; CDR2 reads FQGNSA. In nucleotides, the CDR3 is TGTGCCAGTAAACAGGGGGTATCACCCCTCCACTTT. As protein: CASKQGVSPLHF.

This clone showed up just a few times. The V and J genes are TRBV5-5 and TRBJ2-3; D unclear. This CDR3 region has 13 residues. Germline CDR1 SGHKS, CDR2 YYEKEE (reference sequence). Trimming stripped 2 bases from V and 7 bases from J, with 11 bases between. Written as DNA, the CDR3 is TGTGCCAGCAGCTTTTTGGCCTCCAATACGCAGTATTTT. Residues: CASSFLASNTQYF.

In its sample, this clone was seen a few times. V gene TRBV6-5 combines with J gene TRBJ2-5, with TRBD1 matching over 10 bases. Germline V lookup: CDR1 MNHEY, CDR2 SVGAGI. With V trimmed by 6 bases and J by 5 bases, 3 bases remained unmatched. The CDR3 has 13 amino acids. The CDR3 bases are TGTGCCAGCAGGACAGGGGGCGGGGAGACCCAGTACTTC. Protein sequence: CASRTGGGETQYF.

This clone appeared a few times. Other DNA variants within this sample encode the same CDR3. The V gene is TRBV5-4, the J gene TRBJ1-1; the match to TRBD1 covers 7 bases. The trim removed 5 bases at V and 1 base at J, leaving 2 bases unmatched. This CDR3 is built from 13 residues. Looked up from germline, CDR1 is SGHNT and CDR2 is YYREEE (reference sequence). CDR3 sequence reads: CASSWDRNTEAFF. In DNA form, the CDR3 reads TGTGCCAGCAGTTGGGACAGGAACACTGAAGCTTTCTTT.

The chain couples TRBV9 to TRBJ2-2; weak D call: TRBD2 (5 bases). The germline V gene has CDR1 SGDLS and CDR2 YYNGEE. CDR3 size: 15 residues. V lost 2 bases and J 2 bases, leaving 10 bases between the germline ends. The CDR3 nucleotides read TGTGCCAGCAGCGTCCGGGATCTAAACACCGGGGAGCTGTTTTTT. Its translation: CASSVRDLNTGELFF.

This clone showed up just a few times. CDR3 in amino acids: CSVGRLAGGPPTDTQYF. The CDR3 nucleotides read TGCAGCGTTGGGAGGCTAGCGGGGGGCCCTCCCACAGATACGCAGTATTTT. This sequence joins TRBV29-1 and TRBJ2-3; 11 bases agree with TRBD2. The germline gives CDR1 SQVTM, CDR2 ANQGSEA. The CDR3 sequence is 17 residues long. Trimming removed 4 bases from V and 2 bases from J; junction bases left unmatched: 11.

This clone was detected a few times. The chain carries TRBV5-1 and TRBJ2-6; D is perhaps TRBD1 (5 bases). V lost 1 base and J lost 0, with 11 bases in between. The CDR3 has 17 residues. Germline V lookup: CDR1 SGHRS, CDR2 YFSETQ. Here the CDR3 DNA reads TGCGCCAGCAGCTTGAGACAGCTCGACTCTGGGGCCAACGTCCTGACTTTC. Translation gives CASSLRQLDSGANVLTF.

This clone has more than one count but fewer than ten. This sequence joins TRBV4-1 and TRBJ1-2; D perhaps matches TRBD1 (5 bases). The CDR3 totals 16 residues. V shed 2 bases and J shed 6 bases, with 19 bases lying between them. CDR1 and CDR2 (germline): MGHRA, YSYEKL. In nucleotides, the CDR3 is TGCGCCAGCAGCCAACCCAGGACCCAACGGGGGGATGGCTACACCTTC. This gives the protein CASSQPRTQRGDGYTF.

This clone was seen a few times. This chain joins TRBV7-9 and TRBJ1-2; tentatively, D is TRBD1 (6 bases). V gave up 7 bases and J gave up 2 bases, with 20 bases separating them. Per the germline V gene, CDR1 is SEHNR and CDR2 is FQNEAQ (reference sequence). CDR3 length equals 16 residues. CDR3 in DNA: TGTGCCAGCACCCGACCAGGGGCCAACTTCAACTATGGCTACACCTTC. Its translation is CASTRPGANFNYGYTF.

This clone was detected only a few times. V is TRBV9 and J is TRBJ2-2, with 10 bases aligning to TRBD2. The CDR3 has 17 amino acids. From germline, CDR1 is SGDLS and CDR2 YYNGEE. V shed 3 bases, J shed 6 bases, and the junction held 11 bases outside the gene matches. The DNA for the CDR3 is TGTGCCAGCAGCGGAGCCGGGACTAGCGATTTTCCCGGGGAGCTGTTTTTT. It yields the protein CASSGAGTSDFPGELFF.

This chain links TRBV13 with TRBJ2-7; unclear D gene. Germline values: CDR1 PRHDT, CDR2 FYEKMQ (reference sequence). This CDR3 has 13 residues. Trimming cost V 5 bases and J 2 bases, with 10 bases left between them. CDR3 bases: TGTGCCAGCAGCCGCGGAGAAACCTACGAGCAGTACTTC. This sequence encodes CASSRGETYEQYF. The full variable domain, with the rest looked up from reference TRBV13 and TRBJ2-7, is AAGVIQSPRHLIKEKRETATLKCYPIPRHDTVYWYQQGPGQDPQFLISFYEKMQSDKGSIPDRFSAQQFSDYHSELNMSSLELGDSALYFCASSRGETYEQYFGPGTRLTVT.

A few counts support this clone. The rearrangement links TRBV30 to TRBJ2-3, with 10 bases that match TRBD2. The junction had 4 bases not matched to a gene; V was cut back by 0 bases and J by 4 bases. The CDR3 spans 15 residues. Germline V CDR1 and CDR2: GTSNPN, SVGIG (reference sequence). CDR3 coding DNA: TGTGCCTGGAGTGTTAGCGGGAGGAGAGCAGATACGCAGTATTTT. Residues: CAWSVSGRRADTQYF.

This clone was recorded only once. The chain joins TRBV4-1 to TRBJ1-5; TRBD1 aligns across 9 bases. Trimming cost V 4 bases and J 6 bases; bases outside gene matches: 4. The CDR3 contains 14 residues. CDR1 and CDR2 (germline): MGHRA, YSYEKL. The CDR3 DNA reads TGCGCCAGCAGCCCGGGACAGGGAAGTCAGCCCCAGCATTTT. Translated, it gives CASSPGQGSQPQHF.

J is TRBJ1-1 and V is TRBV23-1, with D perhaps matching TRBD1 (5 bases). TRBV23-1 is treated as an ORF (open reading frame) with a function not yet certain. The CDR3 runs to 16 residues. Deletions cut 7 bases from V and 1 base from J, with 19 bases between. The CDR3 reads CASTTARGGSNTEAFF. The DNA of the CDR3 is TGCGCCAGCACTACGGCACGCGGGGGATCGAACACTGAAGCTTTCTTT.

The genes are TRBV18 and TRBJ1-2; 9 bases line up with TRBD1. There are 15 residues in the CDR3. Germline CDR1 reads KGHSH; CDR2 reads LQKENI. Trimming took 3 bases from V and 2 from J; bases not matched to a gene: 4. The CDR3 here is CASSPRDRGNYGYTF. The CDR3 DNA sequence: TGTGCCAGCTCACCGAGAGACAGGGGGAACTATGGCTACACCTTC.

This clone was found a few times. This rearrangement joins TRBV5-1 to TRBJ2-7; TRBD1 is a possible D gene (5 bases). CDR1 is SGHRS and CDR2 is YFSETQ in the germline V gene. The V gene lost 5 bases and the J gene lost 1 base, with 13 bases spanning the gap. The CDR3 is 14 residues long. CDR3 nucleotides: TGCGCCAGCAGTCCGACAGCCCTATCCTACGAGCAGTACTTC. Protein: CASSPTALSYEQYF.

Here the CDR3 reads CASSFIQGSTDTQYF. DNA for the CDR3: TGTGCCAGCAGCTTTATACAGGGGAGCACAGATACGCAGTATTTT. The chain carries TRBV7-9 and TRBJ2-3, with TRBD1 identical over 7 bases. The J segment lost 0 bases and the V segment lost 3 bases, leaving 3 bases of the junction unmatched. CDR3 length equals 15 residues. Germline V gene lookup returns CDR1 SEHNR and CDR2 FQNEAQ (reference sequence).

The chain recombines TRBV25-1 with TRBJ2-1; D perhaps matches TRBD1 (5 bases). Trimming pared 4 bases from V and 3 bases from J, leaving 13 bases between. CDR1 MGHDK and CDR2 SYGVNS come from the germline V gene. The CDR3 is 15 amino acids. DNA of the CDR3: TGTGCCAGCAGTGTTATGGGGCCTCACTACAATGAGCAGTTCTTC. Protein: CASSVMGPHYNEQFF.

This clone was seen only a few times. V is TRBV5-6 and J is TRBJ1-2; 11 nucleotides agree with TRBD1. Germline V gene data show CDR1 as SGHDT and CDR2 as YYEEEE. With V trimmed by 4 bases and J by 4 bases, 6 bases remained unmatched. The CDR3 is made up of 15 amino acids. The DNA of the CDR3 is TGTGCCAGCAGCAGATTGGGACAGGGGGGCTATGGCTACACCTTC. It encodes CASSRLGQGGYGYTF. Supplemented by reference TRBV5-6 and TRBJ1-2, the full variable domain reads DAGVTQSPTHLIKTRGQQVTLRCSPKSGHDTVSWYQQALGQGPQFIFQYYEEEERQRGNFPDRFSGHQFPNYSSELNVNALLLGDSALYLCASSRLGQGGYGYTFGSGTRLTVV.

A few counts support this clone. The chain carries TRBV7-8 and TRBJ2-3; no definite D call. The CDR3 covers 16 residues. Germline CDR1 is SGHVS and CDR2 is FQNEAQ. The V and J ends lost 7 bases and 1 base respectively, with 18 bases between them. CDR3 nucleotide sequence: TGTGCCAGCACAACCTCTAGAGGTTTCGGCACAGATACGCAGTATTTT. Its translation is CASTTSRGFGTDTQYF.

The genes are TRBV18 and TRBJ2-4, with TRBD1 identical over 8 bases. Trimming at V came to 0 bases and at J to 1 base, leaving 2 bases not matched to a gene. The CDR3 runs to 16 residues. Germline CDR1 is KGHSH and CDR2 is LQKENI. The CDR3 is CASSPPDRVAKNIQYF. The CDR3 DNA follows: TGTGCCAGCTCACCACCGGACAGGGTGGCCAAAAACATTCAGTACTTC. Full variable domain (missing parts from reference TRBV18 and TRBJ2-4): NAGVMQNPRHLVRRRGQEARLRCSPMKGHSHVYWYRQLPEEGLKFMVYLQKENIIDESGMPKERFSAEFPKEGPSILRIQQVVRGDSAAYFCASSPPDRVAKNIQYFGAGTRLSVL.

The chain recombines TRBV2 with TRBJ2-7; tentative D call: TRBD1 (6 bases). The CDR3 runs 13 residues. CDR1 and CDR2 (germline): SNHLY, FYNNEI. Trimming removed 7 bases from V and 0 bases from J, with 10 bases in between. The DNA for the CDR3 is TGTGCCAGCATACGGGACAACTCCTACGAGCAGTACTTC. Protein sequence: CASIRDNSYEQYF.

The chain recombines TRBV7-2 with TRBJ2-7, with D possibly matching TRBD1 (6 bases). Trimming shortened V by 5 bases and J by 2 bases, and 10 bases separated the two germline ends. Germline lookup yields CDR1 SGHTA and CDR2 FQGNSA. The length of the CDR3 is 13 residues. The CDR3 DNA reads TGTGCCAGCAGCCCTCGGACAGCCTACGAGCAGTACTTC. Its translation: CASSPRTAYEQYF.